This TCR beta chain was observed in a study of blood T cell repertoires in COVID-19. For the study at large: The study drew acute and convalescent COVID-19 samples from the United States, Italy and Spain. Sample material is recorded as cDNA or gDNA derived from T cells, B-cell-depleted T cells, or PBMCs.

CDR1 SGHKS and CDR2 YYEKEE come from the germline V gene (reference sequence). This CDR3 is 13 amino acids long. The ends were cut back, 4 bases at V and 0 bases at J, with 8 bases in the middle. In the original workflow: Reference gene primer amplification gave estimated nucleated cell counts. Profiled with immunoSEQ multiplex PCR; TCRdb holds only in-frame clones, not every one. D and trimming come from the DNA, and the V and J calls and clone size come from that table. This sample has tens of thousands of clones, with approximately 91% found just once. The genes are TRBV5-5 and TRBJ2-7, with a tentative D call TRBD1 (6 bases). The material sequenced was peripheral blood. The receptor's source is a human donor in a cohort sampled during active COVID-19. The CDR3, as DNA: TGTGCCAGCAGCGCGGACAGCTCCTACGAGCAGTACTTC. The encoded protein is CASSADSSYEQYF.